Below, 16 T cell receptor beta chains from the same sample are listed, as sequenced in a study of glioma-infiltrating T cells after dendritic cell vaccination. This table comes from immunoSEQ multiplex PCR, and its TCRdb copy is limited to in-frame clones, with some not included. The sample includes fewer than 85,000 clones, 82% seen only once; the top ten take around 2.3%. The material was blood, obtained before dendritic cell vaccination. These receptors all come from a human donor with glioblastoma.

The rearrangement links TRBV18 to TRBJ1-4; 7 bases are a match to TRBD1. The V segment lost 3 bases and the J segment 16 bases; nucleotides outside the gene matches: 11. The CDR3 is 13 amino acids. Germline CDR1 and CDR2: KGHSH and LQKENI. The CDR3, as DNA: TGTGCCAGCTCACCTACGCCGGGACAGCTAACGTTTTTT. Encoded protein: CASSPTPGQLTFF.

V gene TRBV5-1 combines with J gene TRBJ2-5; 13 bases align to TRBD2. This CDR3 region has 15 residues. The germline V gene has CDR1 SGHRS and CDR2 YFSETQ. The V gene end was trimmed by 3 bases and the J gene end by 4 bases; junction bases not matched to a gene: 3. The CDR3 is CASSSTSGGAETQYF. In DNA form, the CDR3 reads TGCGCCAGCAGCTCTACTAGCGGGGGGGCAGAGACCCAGTACTTC.

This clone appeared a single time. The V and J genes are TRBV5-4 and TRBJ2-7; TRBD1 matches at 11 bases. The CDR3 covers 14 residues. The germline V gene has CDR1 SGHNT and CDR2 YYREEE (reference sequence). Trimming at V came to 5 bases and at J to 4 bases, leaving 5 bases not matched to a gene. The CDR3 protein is CASRGGQGEYEQYF. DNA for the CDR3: TGTGCCAGCAGAGGGGGACAGGGGGAATACGAGCAGTACTTC.

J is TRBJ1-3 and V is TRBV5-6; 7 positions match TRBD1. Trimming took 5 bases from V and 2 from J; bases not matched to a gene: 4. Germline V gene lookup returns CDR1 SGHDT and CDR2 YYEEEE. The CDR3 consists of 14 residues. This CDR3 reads CASSTGQPGNTIYF. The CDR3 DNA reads TGTGCCAGCAGTACGGGACAGCCTGGAAACACCATATATTTT. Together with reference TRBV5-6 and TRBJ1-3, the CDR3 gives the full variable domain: DAGVTQSPTHLIKTRGQQVTLRCSPKSGHDTVSWYQQALGQGPQFIFQYYEEEERQRGNFPDRFSGHQFPNYSSELNVNALLLGDSALYLCASSTGQPGNTIYFGEGSWLTVV.

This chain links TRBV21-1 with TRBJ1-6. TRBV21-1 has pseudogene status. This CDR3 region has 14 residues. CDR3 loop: CASSRGSGNSPLHF. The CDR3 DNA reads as TGTGCCAGCAGCCGGGGATCAGGCAATTCACCCCTCCACTTT.

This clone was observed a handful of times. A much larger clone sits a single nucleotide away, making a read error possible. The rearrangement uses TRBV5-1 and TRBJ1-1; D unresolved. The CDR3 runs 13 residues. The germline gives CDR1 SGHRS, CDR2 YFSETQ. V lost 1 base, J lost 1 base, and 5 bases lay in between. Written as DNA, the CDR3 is TGCGCCAGCAGCTTGCACTCGAACACTGAAGCTTTCTTT. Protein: CASSLHSNTEAFF.

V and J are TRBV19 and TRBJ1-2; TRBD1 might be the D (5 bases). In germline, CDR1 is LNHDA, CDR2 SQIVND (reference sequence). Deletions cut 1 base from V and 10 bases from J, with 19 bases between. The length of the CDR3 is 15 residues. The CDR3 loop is CASSIAHRSDAVYTF. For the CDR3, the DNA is TGTGCCAGTAGTATAGCACACAGGTCCGACGCGGTCTACACCTTC. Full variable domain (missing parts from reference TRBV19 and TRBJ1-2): DGGITQSPKYLFRKEGQNVTLSCEQNLNHDAMYWYRQDPGQGLRLIYYSQIVNDFQKGDIAEGYSVSREKKESFPLTVTSAQKNPTAFYLCASSIAHRSDAVYTFGSGTRLTVV.

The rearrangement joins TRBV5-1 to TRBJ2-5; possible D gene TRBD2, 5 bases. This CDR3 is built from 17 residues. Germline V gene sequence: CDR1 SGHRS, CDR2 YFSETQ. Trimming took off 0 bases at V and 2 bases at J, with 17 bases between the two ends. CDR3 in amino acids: CASSLEPVRGSQETQYF. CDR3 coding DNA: TGCGCCAGCAGCTTGGAGCCTGTCCGGGGTTCGCAAGAGACCCAGTACTTC. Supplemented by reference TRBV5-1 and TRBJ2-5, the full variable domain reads KAGVTQTPRYLIKTRGQQVTLSCSPISGHRSVSWYQQTPGQGLQFLFEYFSETQRNKGNFPGRFSGRQFSNSRSEMNVSTLELGDSALYLCASSLEPVRGSQETQYFGPGTRLLVL.

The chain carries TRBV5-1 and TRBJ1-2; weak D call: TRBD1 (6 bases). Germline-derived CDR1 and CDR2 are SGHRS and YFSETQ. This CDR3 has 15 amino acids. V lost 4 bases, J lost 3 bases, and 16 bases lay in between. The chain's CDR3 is CASSPWTAQHYGYTF. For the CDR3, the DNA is TGCGCCAGCAGCCCGTGGACAGCTCAACACTATGGCTACACCTTC.

CDR3 coding DNA: TGTGCCAGCAGTTATTCAGTACAGGGGGGAACTGAAGCTTTCTTT. Encoded protein: CASSYSVQGGTEAFF. This rearrangement joins TRBV6-5 to TRBJ1-1; 8 bases align to TRBD1. V lost 3 bases and J lost 5; bases outside the gene matches: 8. CDR1 is MNHEY and CDR2 is SVGAGI in the germline V gene. The CDR3 runs 15 residues.

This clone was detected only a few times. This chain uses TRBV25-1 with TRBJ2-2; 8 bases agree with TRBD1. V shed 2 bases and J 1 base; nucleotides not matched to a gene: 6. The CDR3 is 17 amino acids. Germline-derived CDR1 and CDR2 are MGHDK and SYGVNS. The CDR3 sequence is CASSELDRARNTGELFF. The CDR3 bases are TGTGCCAGCAGTGAACTGGACAGGGCCCGGAACACCGGGGAGCTGTTTTTT.

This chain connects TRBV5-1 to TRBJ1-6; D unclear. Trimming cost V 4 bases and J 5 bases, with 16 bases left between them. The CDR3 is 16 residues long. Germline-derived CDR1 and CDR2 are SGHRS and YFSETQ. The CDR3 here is CASSLGGGSDNSPLHF. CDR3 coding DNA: TGCGCCAGCAGCCTGGGAGGAGGGAGTGATAATTCACCCCTCCACTTT.

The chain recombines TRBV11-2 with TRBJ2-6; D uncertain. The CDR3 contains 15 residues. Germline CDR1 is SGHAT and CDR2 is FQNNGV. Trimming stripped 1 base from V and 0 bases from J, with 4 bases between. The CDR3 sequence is CASSLGGSGANVLTF. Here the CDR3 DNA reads TGTGCCAGCAGCTTAGGCGGCTCTGGGGCCAACGTCCTGACTTTC. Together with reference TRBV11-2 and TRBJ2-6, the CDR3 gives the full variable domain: EAGVAQSPRYKIIEKRQSVAFWCNPISGHATLYWYQQILGQGPKLLIQFQNNGVVDDSQLPKDRFSAERLKGVDSTLKIQPAKLEDSAVYLCASSLGGSGANVLTFGAGSRLTVL.

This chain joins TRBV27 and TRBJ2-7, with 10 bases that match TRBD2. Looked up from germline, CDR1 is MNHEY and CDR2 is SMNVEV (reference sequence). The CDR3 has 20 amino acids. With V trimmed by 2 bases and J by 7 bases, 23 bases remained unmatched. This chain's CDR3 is CASSLPTDRGLAWRLGEQYV. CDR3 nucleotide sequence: TGTGCCAGCAGTTTACCCACCGACAGGGGACTAGCGTGGAGGTTAGGGGAGCAGTACGTC.

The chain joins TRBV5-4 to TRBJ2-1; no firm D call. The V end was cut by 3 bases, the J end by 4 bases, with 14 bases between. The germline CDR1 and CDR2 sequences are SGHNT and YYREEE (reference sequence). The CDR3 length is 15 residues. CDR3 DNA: TGTGCCAGCAGCTGGTTGCTAGACTCTTACAATGAGCAGTTCTTC. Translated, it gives CASSWLLDSYNEQFF.

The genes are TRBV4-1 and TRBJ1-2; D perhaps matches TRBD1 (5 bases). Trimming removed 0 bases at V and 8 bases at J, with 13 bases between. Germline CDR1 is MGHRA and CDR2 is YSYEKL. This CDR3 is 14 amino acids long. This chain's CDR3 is CASSQDRQGTGYTF. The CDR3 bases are TGCGCCAGCAGCCAAGATCGGCAGGGTACGGGCTACACCTTC.